A selection of T cell receptor beta chains follows, all from one sample in a study of blood T cell repertoires in COVID-19. The data were produced by immunoSEQ multiplex PCR, yet TCRdb's version contains in-frame clones alone and is incomplete. Among hundreds of thousands of clones listed, more than 75% were seen once. The sequenced sample consisted of peripheral blood. The receptors were gathered from a woman aged 45-65 years with COVID-19, enrolled during active disease. Each CDR3 is given with its conserved first and last residue. The D gene is left open where the match is weak. Only some rows state a clone size, as once, few, many or a class for expanded clones.

j_call v_call clone_size d_call cdr3_aa cdr3_nt
TRBJ2-7 TRBV5-4 - - CASSPGYDEQYF TGTGCCAGCAGTCCAGGGTATGACGAGCAGTACTTC
TRBJ1-2 TRBV7-9 - - CASSRYLGQDYGYTF TGTGCCAGCAGCCGTTACTTAGGACAAGACTATGGCTACACCTTC
TRBJ2-3 TRBV7-9 - - CASSHPLTDTQYF TGTGCCAGCAGCCATCCCCTTACTGATACGCAGTATTTT
TRBJ1-5 TRBV5-6 - - CASSLADQPQHF TGTGCCAGCAGCTTGGCCGATCAGCCCCAGCATTTT
TRBJ2-2 TRBV5-5 few TRBD1 CASSVQGAQVAGELFF TGTGCCAGCAGCGTGCAGGGGGCGCAGGTGGCCGGGGAGCTGTTTTTT
TRBJ2-7 TRBV18 - TRBD1 CASSHTGQGASEQYF TGTGCCAGCTCACATACGGGACAGGGAGCTAGTGAGCAGTACTTC
TRBJ2-3 TRBV5-1 - - CASSLALTGYSTDTQYF TGCGCCAGCAGCTTGGCCCTAACGGGATATAGCACAGATACGCAGTATTTT
TRBJ2-3 TRBV3-1/TRBV3-2 - TRBD2 CASSQDGLAGSTDTQYF TGTGCCAGCAGCCAAGATGGTCTAGCGGGCAGCACAGATACGCAGTATTTT
TRBJ1-1 TRBV19 few - CASSRETYTEAFF TGTGCCAGTAGCCGAGAGACTTACACTGAAGCTTTCTTT
TRBJ1-3 TRBV27 - TRBD1 CASSSYGQGSGNTIYF TGTGCCAGCAGTTCCTACGGACAGGGCTCTGGAAACACCATATATTTT
TRBJ2-1 TRBV3-1/TRBV3-2 - TRBD2 CASSLGSREGKEQFF TGTGCCAGCAGCCTCGGGAGTCGGGAGGGCAAGGAGCAGTTCTTC
TRBJ2-1 TRBV14 - - CASSPDWSGGDEQFF TGTGCCAGCAGCCCCGATTGGTCTGGGGGCGATGAGCAGTTCTTC
TRBJ2-1 TRBV13 - - CASSFQLAFNEQFF TGTGCCAGCAGCTTTCAACTAGCATTCAATGAGCAGTTCTTC
TRBJ2-7 TRBV6-1 - TRBD1 CASSEYHNRDRGEQYF TGTGCCAGCAGTGAATACCACAACCGGGACAGGGGCGAGCAGTACTTC
TRBJ2-3 TRBV21-1 once - CASSTRLAQSTDTQYF TGTGCCAGCAGCACAAGACTAGCTCAAAGCACAGATACGCAGTATTTT
TRBJ1-2 TRBV5-6 - TRBD1 CASRPGTDRNYGYTF TGTGCCAGCAGACCCGGGACAGATCGTAACTATGGCTACACCTTC
TRBJ2-3 TRBV30 - - CAWRTLALSTDTQYF TGTGCCTGGAGGACACTAGCACTTAGCACAGATACGCAGTATTTT
TRBJ2-1 TRBV6-2/TRBV6-3 once TRBD2 CASSYSAGVSEFF TGTGCCAGCAGTTATTCTGCGGGAGTGTCGGAGTTCTTC
TRBJ2-7 TRBV2 - TRBD2 CASSPSTTSGSLEQYF TGTGCCAGCAGTCCGTCAACTACTAGCGGGAGCCTCGAGCAGTACTTC
TRBJ1-5 TRBV25-1 once - CASSVSGVFNQPQHF TGTGCCAGCAGTGTTTCAGGGGTCTTCAATCAGCCCCAGCATTTT